The 3 T cell receptor beta chains reported below all come from one sample, sequenced in a study of T cells in Graves' hyperthyroidism and ophthalmopathy (dated by TCRdb to between 2018 and 2020). Library construction relied on multiplex PCR. The sequencer was an Illumina HiSeq 2000. The TCR beta CDR3 regions were amplified from the RNA transcripts. For the first round of RT-PCR on the TCR CDR3, the HTBI primer set was used together with the Qiagen OneStep RT-PCR kit. TCRdb passed the public sequencing reads through fastp at Q25 and MiXCR, retaining productive beta sequences. Each entry is one CDR3 protein sequence, shown with its most common DNA and genes. In all, the sample holds hundreds of thousands of distinct CDR3 sequences, and roughly a sixth of those were seen once. The ten largest clones represent about 17% of the sample. Sample: blood. The receptors were gathered from a woman aged 18-29 years with Graves' hyperthyroidism.

This clonotype was detected ten times or more. The V call is TRBV4-1, the J call TRBJ2-7; D is possibly TRBD2 (5 bases). CDR3 length equals 11 residues. V gave up 5 bases and J gave up 7 bases, with 9 bases separating them. Germline V CDR1 and CDR2: MGHRA, YSYEKL. As DNA, the CDR3 is TGCGCCAGCAGCGCACGAGGGGAGCAGTACTTC. It translates to CASSARGEQYF.

Many counts were recorded for this clonotype. The chain is built from TRBV12-3 or TRBV12-4 and TRBJ2-5, with D perhaps TRBD1 or TRBD2 (5 bases each). V was trimmed by 2 bases and J by 5 bases, leaving 21 bases between them. There are 17 residues in the CDR3. The CDR3 bases are TGTGCCAGCAGTTTATACAGCTTTTGGGGGACCGGCGAGACCCAGTACTTC. This gives the protein CASSLYSFWGTGETQYF.

This clonotype has a handful of counts. The chain couples TRBV28 to TRBJ1-1; no reliable D call. Germline V lookup: CDR1 MDHEN, CDR2 SYDVKM. The CDR3 extends over 15 amino acids. Trimming took 2 bases from V and 1 from J, leaving 11 bases between them. CDR3 protein: CASSLRQAQNTEAFF. CDR3 DNA: TGTGCCAGCAGTTTAAGGCAGGCCCAGAACACTGAAGCTTTCTTT.